A selection of T cell receptor beta chains follows, all from one sample in a study of siplizumab effects on memory and regulatory T cells. TCRdb's table, derived via immunoSEQ multiplex PCR, lists solely in-frame clones and lacks some. The data contain 100,000 or so clones, 93% of them singletons. The sequenced sample consisted of non-Treg CD4+ T cells sorted from blood. Receptors originate from a human donor in good health. Each CDR3 is given with its conserved first and last residue. A D gene is named only where the DNA matches it firmly. Expanded clones get a size class; other rows say once, few or many, or leave the size out.

>TRBJ2-4|.|TRBD1|TRBV30
TGTGCCTGGGACAGGGGGCAAGGGTACATTCAGTACTTC
CAWDRGQGYIQYF
>TRBJ2-7|.|.|TRBV5-1
TGCGCCAGCAGCTCCTATACTTACGAGCAGTACTTC
CASSSYTYEQYF
>TRBJ2-1|.|TRBD2|TRBV5-1
TGCGCCAGCAGAGGGCGGGAGCAGGATGAGCAGTTCTTC
CASRGREQDEQFF
>TRBJ2-1|.|TRBD1|TRBV11-2
TGTGCCAGCAGCCCGAAGCTGGGACAGGGCAACAATGAGCAGTTCTTC
CASSPKLGQGNNEQFF
>TRBJ1-1|.|TRBD1|TRBV28
TGTGCCAGCAGTTTTCGACAGGGGCGGACTGAAGCTTTCTTT
CASSFRQGRTEAFF
>TRBJ1-4|.|TRBD1|TRBV15
TGTGCCACCAGCAGGGGGACAGTTTTCAATGAAAAACTGTTTTTT
CATSRGTVFNEKLFF
>TRBJ2-7|.|.|TRBV4-1
TGCGCCAGCAGCCAAGAGGCCGATATCTACGAGCAGTACTTC
CASSQEADIYEQYF
>TRBJ1-2|.|.|TRBV6-6
TGTGCCAGCAATCCTTCTAACTATGGCTACACCTTC
CASNPSNYGYTF
>TRBJ2-3|.|TRBD2|TRBV10-3
TGTGCCATCAGTGAGTCGACTAGCGGGGGAGGAGATACGCAGTATTTT
CAISESTSGGGDTQYF
>TRBJ2-1|.|TRBD1|TRBV28
TGTGCCAGCAGTCCAGCCGGGACAGGAGTACAGTTCTTC
CASSPAGTGVQFF
>TRBJ1-5|.|.|TRBV4-3
TGCGCCAGCAGCCAAGACCGAGGGGGGCCCCAGCATTTT
CASSQDRGGPQHF
>TRBJ1-5|.|.|TRBV5-4
TGTGCCAGCAGCTCCGACACTAATCAGCCCCAGCATTTT
CASSSDTNQPQHF
>TRBJ2-3|once|TRBD1|TRBV10-3
TGTGCCTCCCGACAGGGCGGTAGCACAGATACGCAGTATTTT
CASRQGGSTDTQYF
>TRBJ1-2|once|.|TRBV7-9
TGTGCCAGCAGCCGCACGGGACACCTCTATGGCTACACCTTC
CASSRTGHLYGYTF
>TRBJ1-2|.|.|TRBV5-5
TGTGCCAGCAGCCCTAGAGGGACATTCGACTATGGCTACACCTTC
CASSPRGTFDYGYTF
>TRBJ1-6|.|.|TRBV27
TGTGCCAGCAGTCAGACGTCGAATTCACCCCTCCACTTT
CASSQTSNSPLHF
>TRBJ2-1|.|.|TRBV4-3
TGCGCCAGCAGCCAAGTCCCGGGGCTAGTAGACTACAATGAGCAGTTCTTC
CASSQVPGLVDYNEQFF
>TRBJ2-3|.|TRBD2|TRBV27
TGTGCCAGCAGTTGGGGAAGGGCTAGCGGGGGAAAAAGCACAGATACGCAGTATTTT
CASSWGRASGGKSTDTQYF
>TRBJ1-5|.|.|TRBV4-1
TGCGCCAGCAGCCACCCACCGGAGACGGTTAGCAATCAGCCCCAGCATTTT
CASSHPPETVSNQPQHF
>TRBJ1-1|.|.|TRBV7-3
TGTGCCAGCAGCCCCACCCAGGGGCGGGGTGAAGCTTTCTTT
CASSPTQGRGEAFF
>TRBJ1-5|.|.|TRBV29-1
TGCAGCGTTGGAGGGGGGGGCAATCAGCCCCAGCATTTT
CSVGGGGNQPQHF
>TRBJ1-2|.|.|TRBV28
TGTGCCAGCAGTAAAGAAGTTAACTATGGCTACACCTTC
CASSKEVNYGYTF
>TRBJ2-2|.|TRBD2|TRBV4-2
TGTGCCAGCAGCCCATATAGCGGGGGGAACACCGGGGAGCTGTTTTTT
CASSPYSGGNTGELFF
>TRBJ1-2|.|.|TRBV18
TGTGCCAGCTCTCAGCAGGGCGGGGGCTATGGCTACACCTTC
CASSQQGGGYGYTF
>TRBJ1-3|once|TRBD1|TRBV23-1
TGCGCCAGCAGTCTGCGGACAGGTGCAGGAAACACCATATATTTT
CASSLRTGAGNTIYF
>TRBJ2-5|.|TRBD2|TRBV11-2
TGTGCCAGCAGCTTAGGGAGTAGCGGGGGTTCAAAGACCCAGTACTTC
CASSLGSSGGSKTQYF